The 5 T cell receptor beta chains given below trace back to one sample, sequenced in a study of cytomegalovirus exposure and HLA in healthy donors (dated by TCRdb to about 2017). Library generation was performed with the immunoSEQ multiplex PCR assay. For the multiplex PCR, a mixture combining 60 forward primers for TCR Vbeta segments and 13 reverse primers for TCR Jbeta segments was used. Held by TCRdb, this immuneACCESS table contains in-frame sequences only and omits some clones. Under half of the omission traces to an unresolved V gene where checked; the cause of the rest is unknown. This sample holds 110,000 or so clones; roughly three quarters were observed only once. Around 15% of the sample lies in the top ten. Sequenced material: PBMCs. The receptors were gathered from a man aged 50 to 60 in good health and CMV-seropositive.

This clone has a single count. The chain joins TRBV27 to TRBJ2-2, with 7 bases matching TRBD1. With 6 bases clipped from V and 0 bases from J, the junction kept 1 base outside the gene matches. CDR1 and CDR2 (germline): MNHEY, SMNVEV (reference sequence). The CDR3 has 14 residues. The CDR3 DNA is TGTGCCAGCAGACAGGGGACGAACACCGGGGAGCTGTTTTTT. It yields the protein CASRQGTNTGELFF.

The chain carries TRBV11-2 and TRBJ2-5; perhaps TRBD2 as D (6 bases). CDR3 length: 19 residues. V was shortened by 1 base and J by 5 bases, with 26 bases between the two germline ends. Germline V gene lookup returns CDR1 SGHAT and CDR2 FQNNGV. DNA for the CDR3: TGTGCCAGCAGCTTAGGCCGACCGGGACTCCTCTCCGGGTGGGAGACCCAGTACTTC. This gives the protein CASSLGRPGLLSGWETQYF.

This clone came up a few times. The CDR3 region is CASSDSMGGADTQYF. The CDR3 DNA reads TGTGCCAGCAGTGACTCCATGGGAGGCGCGGATACGCAGTATTTT. The chain carries TRBV6-4 and TRBJ2-3, with TRBD2 as a possible D gene (6 bases). The V end was cut by 0 bases, the J end by 6 bases, with 13 bases between. This CDR3 is built from 15 residues. Germline CDR1 and CDR2: MRHNA and SNTAGT.

This clone has only a few counts. V and J are TRBV10-1 and TRBJ2-7; unclear D gene. The CDR3 is made up of 15 amino acids. Trimming removed 2 bases from V and 2 bases from J, with 13 bases in between. Germline lookup yields CDR1 WNHNN and CDR2 SYGVQD (reference sequence). CDR3 in amino acids: CASSEGEALAYEQYF. The DNA for the CDR3 is TGCGCCAGCAGTGAGGGCGAAGCGTTAGCCTACGAGCAGTACTTC.

V is TRBV7-9 and J is TRBJ2-4; 8 nucleotides line up with TRBD1. CDR3 size: 15 residues. J gave up 1 base and V 1 base, and 0 bases lay outside the gene matches. CDR1 and CDR2 from the germline V gene are SEHNR and FQNEAQ (reference sequence). Written as DNA, the CDR3 is TGTGCCAGCAGCTTAGGACAGGGGGCCAAAAACATTCAGTACTTC. It codes for CASSLGQGAKNIQYF.